What follows are 20 T cell receptor beta chains derived from one specimen sequenced in a study of human T cells and chemical hapten exposure. Treatment denoted: therapeutic diphenylcyclopropenone sensitization with weekly scalp DPC. Library preparation tagged each individual cDNA molecule with a unique molecular identifier. A single record per CDR3 protein comes from TCRdb applying MiXCR to the reads. Here the sample spans 700 or so distinct CDR3 sequences, 65% to 70% being singletons. The material was whole blood, obtained before DPC sensitization or 2, 6, or about 24 weeks after (not recorded which). The receptor set was obtained from an adult with alopecia areata. Some clones in this sample may be carry-over from other donors' samples. This table probably holds off-target reads from a library built for another chain.

This clonotype has only one observation. The rearrangement joins TRBV19 to TRBJ2-3; no definite D call. Germline V gene lookup returns CDR1 LNHDA and CDR2 SQIVND (reference sequence). V lost 1 base, J lost 6 bases, and 11 bases lay in between. There are 14 residues in the CDR3. The CDR3: CASSIAVSVDTQYF. Written as DNA, the CDR3 is TGTGCCAGTAGTATAGCCGTCTCGGTGGATACGCAGTATTTT.

The chain joins TRBV4-1 to TRBJ1-1; no clear D gene. CDR1 is MGHRA and CDR2 is YSYEKL in the germline V gene. V lost 2 bases and J lost 5, with 9 bases in between. The CDR3 has 13 residues. CDR3 in DNA: TGCGCCAGCAGCCAACCCTGGGGTACTGAAGCTTTCTTT. It encodes CASSQPWGTEAFF.

This rearrangement joins TRBV12-3 or TRBV12-4 to TRBJ1-1; D possibly corresponds to TRBD1 (6 bases). The CDR3 covers 15 residues. V was clipped by 5 bases and J by 4 bases, with 17 bases between them. The DNA of the CDR3 is TGTGCCAGCAGTCCCGGGGGGGGGGCGGTCACTGAAGCTTTCTTT. Translated, it gives CASSPGGGAVTEAFF.

The CDR3 region is CASMGQGEAFF. DNA of the CDR3: TGTGCCAGCATGGGACAGGGTGAAGCTTTCTTT. This chain links TRBV6-5 with TRBJ1-1; 9 bases match TRBD1. This CDR3 is 11 amino acids long. Germline V gives CDR1 MNHEY, CDR2 SVGAGI. V was clipped by 7 bases and J by 7 bases; unmatched bases: 1.

The chain has TRBV5-1 and TRBJ2-5; no definite D call. Trimming took 4 bases from V and 2 from J, leaving 15 bases between them. Germline V CDR1 and CDR2: SGHRS, YFSETQ. The CDR3 contains 15 residues. DNA for the CDR3: TGCGCCAGCAGCCCCCTGGGCAACAGTCAAGAGACCCAGTACTTC. Translation: CASSPLGNSQETQYF.

The V gene is TRBV15, the J gene TRBJ2-2; D remains ambiguous. CDR3 length: 16 amino acids. Germline V gives CDR1 LNHNV, CDR2 YYDKDF (reference sequence). The V end was cut by 0 bases, the J end by 0 bases, with 8 bases between. The CDR3 region is CATSRDRVPNTGELFF. The CDR3 region has the DNA TGTGCCACCAGCAGAGATCGGGTACCGAACACCGGGGAGCTGTTTTTT.

This clonotype came up a few times. The V call is TRBV7-9, the J call TRBJ2-1; 9 bases match TRBD1. Unmatched junction bases numbered 15, after V lost 5 bases and J lost 7 bases. Germline assignment: CDR1 SEHNR and CDR2 FQNEAQ (reference sequence). The CDR3 has 17 residues. CDR3 residues: CASSPLIGTGFKNEQFF. The CDR3 region has the DNA TGTGCCAGCAGCCCCCTCATTGGGACAGGGTTCAAAAATGAGCAGTTCTTC.

As regards this clonotype: The germline gene is not matched at one end of the junction; a read error may be the cause. Here the CDR3 DNA reads TGTGCCAGCAGCCCACGACAGGCCCCCGGGGAGCCGTTTTTT. Amino acid sequence: CASSPRQAPGEPFF. V usage is TRBV11-2 and J usage is TRBJ2-2; weak D call: TRBD1 (6 bases). This CDR3 contains 14 residues. The germline V gene has CDR1 SGHAT and CDR2 FQNNGV.

This rearrangement joins TRBV2 to TRBJ1-4; the match to TRBD1 covers 8 bases. Trimming at V came to 7 bases and at J to 3 bases, leaving 1 base not matched to a gene. Germline CDR1 reads SNHLY; CDR2 reads FYNNEI. The CDR3 totals 13 residues. CDR3 amino acids: CASNRGANEKLFF. CDR3 bases: TGTGCCAGCAACAGGGGGGCTAATGAAAAACTGTTTTTT.

The CDR3 DNA reads as TGCGCCAGCAGCCCTCTACTAGCGGGAGACAATGAGCAGTTCTTC. This codes for CASSPLLAGDNEQFF. V gene TRBV4-1 combines with J gene TRBJ2-1, with TRBD2 identical over 11 bases. Germline V CDR1 and CDR2: MGHRA, YSYEKL. CDR3 length: 15 amino acids. Unmatched junction bases numbered 4, after V lost 4 bases and J lost 5 bases.

The V call is TRBV28, the J call TRBJ2-3; D call uncertain. Trimming removed 6 bases from V and 3 bases from J, with 7 bases in between. This CDR3 has 12 amino acids. Looked up from germline, CDR1 is MDHEN and CDR2 is SYDVKM. Written as DNA, the CDR3 is TGTGCCAGCAGGACTCTTACAGATACGCAGTATTTT. Its protein is CASRTLTDTQYF.

The chain carries TRBV11-2 and TRBJ1-4, with D perhaps matching TRBD1 (6 bases). The germline V gene encodes CDR1 SGHAT and CDR2 FQNNGV. The CDR3 sequence is 18 residues long. Trimming removed 1 base at V and 4 bases at J, with 19 bases between. CDR3 nucleotide sequence: TGTGCCAGCAGCTTAGGGGGTCTGACAGGCCAACATAATGAAAAACTGTTTTTT. It yields the protein CASSLGGLTGQHNEKLFF.

The V and J genes are TRBV19 and TRBJ2-4; a weak D match, TRBD2 (6 bases). Deletions cut 4 bases from V and 4 bases from J, with 11 bases between. The CDR3 runs 14 residues. The V gene's germline CDR1 is LNHDA and CDR2 SQIVND (reference sequence). The CDR3 DNA reads as TGTGCCAGTAGTAGTCCGGGAGAAAAAAACATTCAGTACTTC. As protein: CASSSPGEKNIQYF.

The J gene is TRBJ1-1, the V gene TRBV7-9, with D hard to call. There are 15 residues in the CDR3. V lost 1 base, J lost 4 bases, and 13 bases lay in between. Germline V gene sequence: CDR1 SEHNR, CDR2 FQNEAQ (reference sequence). This CDR3 is CASSLGGGGGTEAFF. CDR3 in DNA: TGTGCCAGCAGCTTAGGAGGCGGAGGTGGCACTGAAGCTTTCTTT.

The chain uses TRBV6-2 or TRBV6-3 and TRBJ2-1, with 9 bases identical to TRBD1. V shed 5 bases, J shed 10 bases, and the junction held 12 bases outside the gene matches. CDR1 is MNHEY, CDR2 SVGEGT, per germline. The CDR3 is 15 amino acids. The CDR3: CASSQQGAGVGEQFF. CDR3 bases: TGTGCCAGCAGTCAACAGGGGGCCGGTGTAGGGGAGCAGTTCTTC.

This chain links TRBV6-1 with TRBJ2-1, with 12 bases that match TRBD2. V shed 3 bases, J shed 4 bases, and the junction held 1 base outside the gene matches. Germline V CDR1 and CDR2: MNHNS, SASEGT. The CDR3 contains 15 residues. CDR3 DNA sequence: TGTGCCAGCAGTGACGGACTAGCGGGATACAATGAGCAGTTCTTC. Protein: CASSDGLAGYNEQFF.

The chain joins TRBV29-1 to TRBJ2-7; 7 nucleotides match TRBD1. V shed 6 bases, J shed 5 bases, and the junction held 7 bases outside the gene matches. The CDR3 loop spans 12 amino acids. Germline V gene data show CDR1 as SQVTM and CDR2 as ANQGSEA. CDR3: CSVLTGNHEQYF. The CDR3 DNA reads as TGCAGCGTCCTGACAGGGAACCACGAGCAGTACTTC.

V gene TRBV20-1 combines with J gene TRBJ1-6; D may be TRBD1 (5 bases). The length of the CDR3 is 13 residues. V lost 3 bases and J lost 8, with 11 bases in between. Germline lookup yields CDR1 DFQATT and CDR2 SNEGSKA (reference sequence). CDR3 in DNA: TGCAGTGCTAGGAGGGACTCTCATTCACCCCTCCACTTT. It encodes CSARRDSHSPLHF.

The chain combines TRBV6-5 with TRBJ2-1, with TRBD1 as a possible D gene (6 bases). Deletions cut 2 bases from V and 2 bases from J, with 10 bases between. The V gene's germline CDR1 is MNHEY and CDR2 SVGAGI. This CDR3 contains 15 residues. CDR3 sequence: CASSYAGTPYNEQFF. Here the CDR3 DNA reads TGTGCCAGCAGTTACGCCGGGACACCCTACAATGAGCAGTTCTTC.

The chain has TRBV12-3 or TRBV12-4 and TRBJ2-1; TRBD2 aligns across 15 bases. The CDR3 runs 14 residues. Trimming removed 6 bases from V and 10 bases from J; junction bases left unmatched: 4. Written as DNA, the CDR3 is TGTGCCAGCAGAGGACTAGCGGGAGGGCCCGAGCAGTTCTTC. Protein sequence: CASRGLAGGPEQFF.